This T cell receptor beta chain was obtained from a study of CD8 T cells in ankylosing spondylitis. This CDR3 region has 15 residues. V dropped 3 bases and J dropped 10 bases, with 16 bases sitting between them. Findings of the study overall: Disease-linked clones reportedly showed significant enrichment in matched ankylosing spondylitis synovial fluid. Eight highly homologous variants made up a TCR beta motif, and this motif appeared characteristic of ankylosing spondylitis blood. Some motif variants had been reported before (in reactive arthritis synovial fluid and blood).

This clonotype was picked up a small number of times. Its antigen is unidentified. The authors made TCR beta libraries by quantitative 5'-RACE with molecular barcodes. Via MiXCR, TCRdb re-called the 5' RACE reads, giving one row per CDR3 protein. The sample includes fewer than 750,000 distinct CDR3 sequences, under 20% seen only once; the top ten take about 20%. The chain recombines TRBV12-3 or TRBV12-4 with TRBJ1-6, with D possibly matching TRBD1 (5 bases). Sequenced: blood, either unsorted or a sorted T cell fraction (not recorded which). The origin of this receptor is a male donor with ankylosing spondylitis. The CDR3 spells CASSLWQGGVSPLHF. For the CDR3, the DNA is TGTGCCAGCAGTTTGTGGCAGGGAGGTGTGTCACCCCTCCACTTT.